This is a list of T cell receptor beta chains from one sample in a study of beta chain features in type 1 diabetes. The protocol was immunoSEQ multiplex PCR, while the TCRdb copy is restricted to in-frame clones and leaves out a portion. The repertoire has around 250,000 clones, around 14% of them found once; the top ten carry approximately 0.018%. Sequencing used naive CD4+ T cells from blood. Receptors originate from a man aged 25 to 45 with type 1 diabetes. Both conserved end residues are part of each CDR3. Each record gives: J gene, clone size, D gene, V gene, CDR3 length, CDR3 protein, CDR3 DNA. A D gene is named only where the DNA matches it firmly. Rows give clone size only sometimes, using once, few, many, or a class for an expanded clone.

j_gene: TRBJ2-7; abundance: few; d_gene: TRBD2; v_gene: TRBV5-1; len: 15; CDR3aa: CASSPRTSGSYEQYF; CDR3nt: TGCGCCAGCAGCCCACGGACTAGCGGGAGCTACGAGCAGTACTTC
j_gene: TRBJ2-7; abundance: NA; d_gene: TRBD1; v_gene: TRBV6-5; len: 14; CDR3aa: CASTPGQFSYEQYF; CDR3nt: TGTGCCAGCACCCCGGGACAGTTCTCCTACGAGCAGTACTTC
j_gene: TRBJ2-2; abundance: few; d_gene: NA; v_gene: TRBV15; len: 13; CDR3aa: CATSRTVTGELFF; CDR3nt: TGTGCCACCAGCAGGACTGTCACCGGGGAGCTGTTTTTT
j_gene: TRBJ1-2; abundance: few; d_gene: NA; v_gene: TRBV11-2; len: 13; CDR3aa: CASSSSLVGGYTF; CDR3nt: TGTGCCAGCAGCTCATCTCTAGTGGGTGGCTACACCTTC
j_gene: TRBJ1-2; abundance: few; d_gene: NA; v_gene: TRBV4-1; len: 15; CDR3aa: CASSPGQGPLYGYTF; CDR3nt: TGCGCCAGCAGTCCGGGACAAGGACCCCTCTATGGCTACACCTTC
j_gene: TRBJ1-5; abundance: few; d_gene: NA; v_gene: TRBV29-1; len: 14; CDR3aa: CSVTEADLNQPQHF; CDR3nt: TGCAGCGTTACGGAGGCAGATCTTAATCAGCCCCAGCATTTT
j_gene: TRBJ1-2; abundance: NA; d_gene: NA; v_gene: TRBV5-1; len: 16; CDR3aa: CASSLEPGGLNYGYTF; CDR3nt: TGCGCCAGCAGCTTGGAACCGGGGGGGCTTAACTATGGCTACACCTTC
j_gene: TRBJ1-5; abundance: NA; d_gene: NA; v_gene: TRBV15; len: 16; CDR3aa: CATSSGHPDSNQPQHF; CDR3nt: TGTGCCACCAGCAGCGGTCACCCCGATAGCAATCAGCCCCAGCATTTT
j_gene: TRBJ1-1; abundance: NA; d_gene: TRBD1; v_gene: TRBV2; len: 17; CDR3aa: CASTPPGTGARNTEAFF; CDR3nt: TGTGCCAGCACCCCTCCCGGGACAGGGGCTCGCAACACTGAAGCTTTCTTT
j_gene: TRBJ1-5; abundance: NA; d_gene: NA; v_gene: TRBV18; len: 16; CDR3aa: CASSPQLAGDNQPQHF; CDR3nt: TGTGCCAGCTCACCCCAATTGGCAGGGGATAATCAGCCCCAGCATTTT
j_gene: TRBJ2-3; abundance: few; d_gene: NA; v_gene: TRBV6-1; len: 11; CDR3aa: CASSGGLTQYF; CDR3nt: TGTGCCAGCAGCGGGGGTCTTACGCAGTATTTT
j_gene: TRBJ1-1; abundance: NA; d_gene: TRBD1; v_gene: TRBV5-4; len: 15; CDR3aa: CASSTTGEPFTEAFF; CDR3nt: TGTGCCAGCAGCACGACAGGGGAACCGTTCACTGAAGCTTTCTTT
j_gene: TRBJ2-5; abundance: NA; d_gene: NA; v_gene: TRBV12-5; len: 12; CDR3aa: CASGLTGETQYF; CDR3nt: TGTGCTAGTGGTTTGACCGGGGAGACCCAGTACTTC
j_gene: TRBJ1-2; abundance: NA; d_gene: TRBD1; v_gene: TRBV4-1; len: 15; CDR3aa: CASSRGQGENYGYTF; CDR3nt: TGCGCCAGCAGCCGCGGACAGGGAGAGAACTATGGCTACACCTTC
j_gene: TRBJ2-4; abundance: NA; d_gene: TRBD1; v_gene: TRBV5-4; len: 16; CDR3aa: CASTPGTGLGKNIQYF; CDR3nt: TGTGCCAGCACCCCCGGGACAGGGTTGGGCAAAAACATTCAGTACTTC
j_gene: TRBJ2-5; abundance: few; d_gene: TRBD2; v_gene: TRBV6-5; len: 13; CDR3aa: CASRSSGGETQYF; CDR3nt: TGTGCCAGCAGGTCTAGCGGGGGAGAGACCCAGTACTTC
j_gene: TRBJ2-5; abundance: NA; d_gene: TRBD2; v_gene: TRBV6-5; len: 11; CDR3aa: CASSSGTRNYF; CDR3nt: TGTGCCAGCAGTTCCGGGACTAGAAATTACTTC
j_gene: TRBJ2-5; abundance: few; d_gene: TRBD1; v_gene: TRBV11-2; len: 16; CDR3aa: CASSLVGQGWQETQYF; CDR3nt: TGTGCCAGCAGCTTAGTGGGACAGGGATGGCAAGAGACCCAGTACTTC
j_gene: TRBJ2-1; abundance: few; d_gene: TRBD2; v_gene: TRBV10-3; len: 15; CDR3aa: CAISGTSGNYNEQFF; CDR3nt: TGTGCCATCAGTGGGACTAGCGGGAATTACAATGAGCAGTTCTTC
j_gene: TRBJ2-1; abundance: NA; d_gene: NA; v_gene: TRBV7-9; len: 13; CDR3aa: CASSLVAGWEQFF; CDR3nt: TGTGCCAGCAGCTTAGTGGCGGGATGGGAGCAGTTCTTC
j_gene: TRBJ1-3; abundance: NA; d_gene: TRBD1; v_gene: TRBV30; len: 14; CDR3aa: CALESGGSGNTIYF; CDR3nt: TGTGCCTTGGAGTCAGGGGGCTCTGGAAACACCATATATTTT
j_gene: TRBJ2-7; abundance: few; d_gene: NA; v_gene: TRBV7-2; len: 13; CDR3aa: CASSLGHYYEQYF; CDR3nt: TGTGCCAGCAGCCTCGGACACTACTACGAGCAGTACTTC
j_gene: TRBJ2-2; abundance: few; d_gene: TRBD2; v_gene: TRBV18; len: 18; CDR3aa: CASSPPSSGTSNTGELFF; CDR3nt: TGTGCCAGCTCACCACCCTCTAGCGGGACTTCGAACACCGGGGAGCTGTTTTTT
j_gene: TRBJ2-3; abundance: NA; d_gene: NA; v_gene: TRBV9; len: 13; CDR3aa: CASSAAPGDTQYF; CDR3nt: TGTGCCAGCAGCGCCGCCCCGGGGGATACGCAGTATTTT
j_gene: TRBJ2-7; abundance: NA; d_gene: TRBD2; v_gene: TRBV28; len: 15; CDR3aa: CASSFSAGGSYEQYF; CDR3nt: TGTGCCAGCAGTTTCTCGGCGGGGGGCTCCTACGAGCAGTACTTC
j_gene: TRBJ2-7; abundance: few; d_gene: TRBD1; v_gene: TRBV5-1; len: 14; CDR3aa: CASSLDDRAYEQYF; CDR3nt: TGCGCCAGCAGCTTGGATGACAGGGCCTACGAGCAGTACTTC
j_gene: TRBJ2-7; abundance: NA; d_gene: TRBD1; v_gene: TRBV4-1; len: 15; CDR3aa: CASSQAGQAIYEQYF; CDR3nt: TGCGCCAGCAGCCAGGCGGGACAGGCGATCTACGAGCAGTACTTC
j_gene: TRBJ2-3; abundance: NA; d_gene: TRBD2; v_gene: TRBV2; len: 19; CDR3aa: CASSETTSGTIKSTDTQYF; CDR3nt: TGTGCCAGCAGTGAAACGACTAGCGGGACTATAAAAAGCACAGATACGCAGTATTTT
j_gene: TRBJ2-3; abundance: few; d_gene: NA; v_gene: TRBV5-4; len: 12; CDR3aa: CASRGGADTQYF; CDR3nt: TGTGCCAGCAGGGGCGGGGCAGATACGCAGTATTTT
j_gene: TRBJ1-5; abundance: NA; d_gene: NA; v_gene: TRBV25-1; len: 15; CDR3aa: CASSEGQGTNQPQHF; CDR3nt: TGTGCCAGCAGTGAAGGGCAGGGCACCAATCAGCCCCAGCATTTT
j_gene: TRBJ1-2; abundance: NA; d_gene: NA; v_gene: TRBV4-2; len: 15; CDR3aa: CASSQYGSANYGYTF; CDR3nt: TGTGCCAGCAGCCAGTATGGCAGCGCTAACTATGGCTACACCTTC
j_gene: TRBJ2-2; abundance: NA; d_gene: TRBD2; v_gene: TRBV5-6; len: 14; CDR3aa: CASSWTSRGGELFF; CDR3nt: TGTGCCAGCAGCTGGACTAGCCGGGGCGGGGAGCTGTTTTTT
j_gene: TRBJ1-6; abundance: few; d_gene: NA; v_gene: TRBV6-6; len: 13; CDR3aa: CASTSRWHSPLHF; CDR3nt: TGTGCCAGCACATCCCGTTGGCATTCACCCCTCCACTTT
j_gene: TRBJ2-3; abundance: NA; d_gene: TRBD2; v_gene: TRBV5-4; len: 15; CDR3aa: CASSLVQRGTDTQYF; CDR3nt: TGTGCCAGCAGCTTAGTGCAGCGGGGGACAGATACGCAGTATTTT
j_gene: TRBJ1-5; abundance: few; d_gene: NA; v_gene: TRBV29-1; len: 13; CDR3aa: CSAARASNQPQHF; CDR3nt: TGCAGCGCCGCCCGAGCCAGCAATCAGCCCCAGCATTTT
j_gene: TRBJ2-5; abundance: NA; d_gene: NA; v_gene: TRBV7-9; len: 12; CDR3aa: CASSLDSETQYF; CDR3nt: TGTGCCAGCAGCTTGGACTCGGAGACCCAGTACTTC
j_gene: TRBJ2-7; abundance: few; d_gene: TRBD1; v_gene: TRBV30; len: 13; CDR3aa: CAWSGQGAYEQYF; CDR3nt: TGTGCCTGGAGTGGACAGGGAGCCTACGAGCAGTACTTC
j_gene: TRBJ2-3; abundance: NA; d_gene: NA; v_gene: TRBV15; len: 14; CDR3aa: CATSRARYTDTQYF; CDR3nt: TGTGCCACCAGCAGAGCGAGGTACACAGATACGCAGTATTTT
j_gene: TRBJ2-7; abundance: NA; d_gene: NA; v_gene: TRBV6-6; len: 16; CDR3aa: CASTLTGGASVGEQYF; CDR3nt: TGTGCCAGCACCCTGACTGGCGGGGCCTCAGTAGGGGAGCAGTACTTC
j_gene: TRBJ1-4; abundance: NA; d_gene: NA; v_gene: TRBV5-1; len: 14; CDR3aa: CASSYQGTGEKLFF; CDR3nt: TGCGCCAGCAGCTACCAGGGGACGGGGGAAAAACTGTTTTTT
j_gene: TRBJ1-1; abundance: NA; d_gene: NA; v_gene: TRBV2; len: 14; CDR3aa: CASSPMTVNTEAFF; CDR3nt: TGTGCCAGCAGTCCAATGACAGTTAACACTGAAGCTTTCTTT
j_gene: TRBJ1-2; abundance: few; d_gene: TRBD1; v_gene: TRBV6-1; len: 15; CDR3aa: CASSVGTVAPGGYTF; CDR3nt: TGTGCCAGCAGCGTGGGGACAGTCGCCCCCGGAGGCTACACCTTC
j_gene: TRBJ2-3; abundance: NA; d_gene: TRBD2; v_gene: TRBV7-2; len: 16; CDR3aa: CASSSGLAGVGDTQYF; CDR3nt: TGTGCCAGCAGCTCAGGACTAGCGGGAGTTGGAGATACGCAGTATTTT
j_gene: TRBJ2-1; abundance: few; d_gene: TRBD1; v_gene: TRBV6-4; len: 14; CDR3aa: CASSRQGGGNEQFF; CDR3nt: TGTGCCAGCAGTCGACAGGGGGGAGGGAATGAGCAGTTCTTC
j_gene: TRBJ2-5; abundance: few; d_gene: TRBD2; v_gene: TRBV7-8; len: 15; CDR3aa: CASSLVLAGGETQYF; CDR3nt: TGTGCCAGCAGCTTAGTACTAGCGGGAGGAGAGACCCAGTACTTC
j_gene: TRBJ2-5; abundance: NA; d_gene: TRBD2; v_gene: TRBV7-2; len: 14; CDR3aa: CASRPSGSGETQYF; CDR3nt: TGTGCCAGCAGACCTAGCGGGAGTGGAGAGACCCAGTACTTC
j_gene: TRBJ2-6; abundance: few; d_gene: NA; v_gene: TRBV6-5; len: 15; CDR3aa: CASSLRGSGANVLTF; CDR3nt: TGTGCCAGCAGTCTAAGGGGGTCCGGGGCCAACGTCCTGACTTTC
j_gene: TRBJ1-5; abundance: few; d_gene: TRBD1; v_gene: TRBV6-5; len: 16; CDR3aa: CASSSGQGGSNQPQHF; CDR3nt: TGTGCCAGCAGTTCCGGACAGGGAGGTAGCAATCAGCCCCAGCATTTT
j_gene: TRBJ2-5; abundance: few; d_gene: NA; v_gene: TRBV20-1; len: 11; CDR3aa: CSNLGGGTQYF; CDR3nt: TGCAGTAACCTAGGCGGCGGGACCCAGTACTTC
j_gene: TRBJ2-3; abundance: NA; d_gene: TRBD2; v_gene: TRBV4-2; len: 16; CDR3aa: CASSSQTSGSADTQYF; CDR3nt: TGTGCCAGCAGCTCCCAGACTAGCGGGAGTGCAGATACGCAGTATTTT
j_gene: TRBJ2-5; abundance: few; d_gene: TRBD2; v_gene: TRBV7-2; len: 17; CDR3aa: CASSLARPAGGRETQYF; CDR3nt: TGTGCCAGCAGCTTAGCGCGTCCAGCGGGAGGGAGAGAGACCCAGTACTTC
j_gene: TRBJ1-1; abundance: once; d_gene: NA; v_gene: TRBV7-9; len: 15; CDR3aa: CASSLEAGPKDQAFF; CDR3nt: TGTGCCAGCAGCTTAGAGGCAGGCCCAAAAGATCAGGCTTTCTTT
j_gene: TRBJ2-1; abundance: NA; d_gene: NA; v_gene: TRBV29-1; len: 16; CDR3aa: CSVEGGTHGTYNEQFF; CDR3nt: TGCAGCGTTGAAGGCGGTACACACGGAACATACAATGAGCAGTTCTTC
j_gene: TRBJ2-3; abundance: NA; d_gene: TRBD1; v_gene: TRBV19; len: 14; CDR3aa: CASSEGASTDTQYF; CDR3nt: TGTGCCAGTAGCGAGGGGGCGAGCACAGATACGCAGTATTTT